This is a list of T cell receptor beta chains from one sample in a study of Ad26.COV2.S vaccination and SARS-CoV-2 variants. Method: immunoSEQ multiplex PCR; TCRdb's copy keeps in-frame clones and lacks some. The sample includes about 350,000 clones, less than 90% seen only once; the top ten take 5.5% to 7%. Sequenced here: peripheral blood, sampled in a trial of Ad26.COV2.S vaccine versus placebo. The receptors derive from a person between 18 and 59 years old who received the Ad26.COV2.S COVID-19 vaccine or a placebo. CDR3s include the opening cysteine and the closing phenylalanine or tryptophan. The D gene is left open where the match is weak. Clone size is shown for a subset of rows, as once, few, many or a class of expanded clone.

size	J	V	D	DNA	CDR3
NA	TRBJ2-3	TRBV7-9	NA	TGTGCCAGCAGCTTAGTTTTTGGCGGTAAGGACACAGATACGCAGTATTTT	CASSLVFGGKDTDTQYF
NA	TRBJ2-7	TRBV27	NA	TGTGCCAGCAGTTTAACCCCGGGACCCACTTACGAGCAGTACTTC	CASSLTPGPTYEQYF
NA	TRBJ1-6	TRBV4-2	NA	TGTGCCAGCAGCCAGGGGGCGCTTTCACCCCTCCACTTT	CASSQGALSPLHF
NA	TRBJ2-1	TRBV11-2	TRBD2	TGTGCCAGCAGCTTAGGTTGGCGGGGGACCTACAATGAGCAGTTCTTC	CASSLGWRGTYNEQFF
once	TRBJ1-1	TRBV6-5	TRBD1	TGTGCCAGCAACAGGGGCACTGAAGCTTTCTTT	CASNRGTEAFF
NA	TRBJ2-6	TRBV18	TRBD1	TGTGCCAGCTCCCGAACCGGACAGGGCGGCTCTGGGGCCAACGTCCTGACTTTC	CASSRTGQGGSGANVLTF
NA	TRBJ2-1	TRBV5-4	NA	TGTGCCAGCAGCTTGGTCGGAGGGAGAGACAATGAGCAGTTCTTC	CASSLVGGRDNEQFF
NA	TRBJ2-1	TRBV29-1	NA	TGCAGCGTTGGGGGTATGAGCGGAGCCATCTTCTCCTACAATGAGCAGTTCTTC	CSVGGMSGAIFSYNEQFF
NA	TRBJ1-3	TRBV29-1	NA	TGCAGCGTTGAGGCCAGGGAGCAATACACCATATATTTT	CSVEAREQYTIYF
NA	TRBJ1-4	TRBV4-3	NA	TGCGCCAGCAGCCAAGATCAGAATGAAAAACTGTTTTTT	CASSQDQNEKLFF
once	TRBJ1-4	TRBV19	NA	TGTGCCAGTAGTATTCGTGAGACTAATGAAAAACTGTTTTTT	CASSIRETNEKLFF
NA	TRBJ2-5	TRBV7-2	NA	TGTGCCAGCAGCTTAGGACACGGGGAGACCCAGTACTTC	CASSLGHGETQYF
once	TRBJ2-7	TRBV4-2	TRBD2	TGTGCCAGCAGCCAAGTTAGGGCTAGCGGGAGATACGAGCAGTACTTC	CASSQVRASGRYEQYF
NA	TRBJ1-5	TRBV30	NA	TGTGCCTGGAGTGTACAGCCCAATCAGCCCCAGCATTTT	CAWSVQPNQPQHF
NA	TRBJ2-7	TRBV28	NA	TGTGCCAGCAGTTCCGGTGGGGCAGGGGCCTACGAGCAGTACTTC	CASSSGGAGAYEQYF
NA	TRBJ1-4	TRBV5-1	NA	TGCGCCAGCAGCACACTCGGGACACCTAATGAAAAACTGTTTTTT	CASSTLGTPNEKLFF
NA	TRBJ2-7	TRBV5-4	TRBD2	TGTGCCAGCAGCTCAACCGGGACTAGCGGAGGAAACGAGCAGTACTTC	CASSSTGTSGGNEQYF
NA	TRBJ2-3	TRBV7-6	TRBD2	TGTGCCAGCAGCCTCGAACCCGGTCTAGCGGGAGGGCGGACAGATACGCAGTATTTT	CASSLEPGLAGGRTDTQYF